The 8 T cell receptor beta chains reported below all come from one sample, sequenced in a study of blood T cell repertoires in COVID-19. Clones were read by immunoSEQ multiplex PCR, and TCRdb kept only the in-frame ones, dropping some. The table lists approximately 160,000 clones, about 81% of them singletons. Specimen: peripheral blood. Receptors originate from a man between 60 and 75 years old with active or convalescent COVID-19.

This clone was seen a few times. The rearrangement uses TRBV7-2 and TRBJ1-5, with D possibly matching TRBD1 (6 bases). V was cut by 7 bases and J by 1 base, with 14 bases left in between. The CDR3 runs 15 residues. Germline CDR1 is SGHTA and CDR2 is FQGNSA. The CDR3 DNA follows: TGTGCCAGCACGGACACCACAGGGAGCAATCAGCCCCAGCATTTT. This translates into CASTDTTGSNQPQHF.

Comment on this clone: One junction end does not reproduce the germline sequence, and a read error may be involved. This rearrangement joins TRBV6-5 to TRBJ1-2; D not certain. The germline V gene has CDR1 MNHEY and CDR2 SVGAGI. The CDR3 runs to 12 residues. Here the CDR3 DNA reads TGTGCCAGCAGTGACTCATCGACAGGCTACACCTTC. This sequence encodes CASSDSSTGYTF.

The chain combines TRBV24-1 with TRBJ2-7; possibly TRBD1 for D (6 bases). Germline V gene data show CDR1 as KGHDR and CDR2 as SFDVKD. This CDR3 comprises 12 residues. V was shortened by 3 bases and J by 5 bases, with 7 bases between the two germline ends. CDR3: CATSDNRDEQYF. CDR3 DNA sequence: TGTGCCACCAGTGATAACAGGGACGAGCAGTACTTC.

This chain joins TRBV13 and TRBJ2-1, with 14 bases aligning to TRBD2. J was trimmed by 7 bases and V by 3 bases; bases with no gene match: 14. This CDR3 has 19 amino acids. Per the germline V gene, CDR1 is PRHDT and CDR2 is FYEKMQ (reference sequence). The CDR3 DNA reads as TGTGCCAGCAGCTTCGGGACCCTGACTAGCGGGGGGGCGGATAATGAGCAGTTCTTC. Protein sequence: CASSFGTLTSGGADNEQFF.

This chain joins TRBV6-5 and TRBJ1-2; 8 positions match TRBD1. Trimming removed 2 bases from V and 3 bases from J; junction bases left unmatched: 8. Germline V gene data show CDR1 as MNHEY and CDR2 as SVGAGI. The CDR3 spans 16 residues. Here the CDR3 reads CASSYLRAGGHYGYTF. The CDR3 DNA sequence: TGTGCCAGCAGTTACCTCCGGGCAGGGGGCCACTATGGCTACACCTTC.

The chain employs TRBV6-6 and TRBJ2-7, with TRBD1 identical over 8 bases. Per germline, CDR1 MNHNY and CDR2 SVGAGI (reference sequence). Losses at the gene ends were 6 bases for V and 6 bases for J; bases not matched to a gene: 10. This CDR3 has 14 residues. CDR3 in DNA: TGTGCCAGCAGCCCACCGGACAGGGTAGCCGAGCAGTACTTC. Residues: CASSPPDRVAEQYF.

This chain joins TRBV5-1 and TRBJ1-2; D call uncertain. The CDR3 length is 14 residues. V dropped 4 bases and J dropped 2 bases, with 12 bases sitting between them. Germline V gene data show CDR1 as SGHRS and CDR2 as YFSETQ. The CDR3, as DNA: TGCGCCAGCAGCGCTAGCGGGGAGAACTATGGCTACACCTTC. Its protein product is CASSASGENYGYTF.

The chain recombines TRBV5-1 with TRBJ2-5, with TRBD2 identical over 12 bases. The germline gives CDR1 SGHRS, CDR2 YFSETQ. The CDR3 runs 17 residues. V gave up 4 bases and J gave up 2 bases; unmatched junction bases: 9. In nucleotides, the CDR3 is TGCGCCAGCAGCCCGGGGATGACTAGCGGGGGTCAAGAGACCCAGTACTTC. Translated, it gives CASSPGMTSGGQETQYF.